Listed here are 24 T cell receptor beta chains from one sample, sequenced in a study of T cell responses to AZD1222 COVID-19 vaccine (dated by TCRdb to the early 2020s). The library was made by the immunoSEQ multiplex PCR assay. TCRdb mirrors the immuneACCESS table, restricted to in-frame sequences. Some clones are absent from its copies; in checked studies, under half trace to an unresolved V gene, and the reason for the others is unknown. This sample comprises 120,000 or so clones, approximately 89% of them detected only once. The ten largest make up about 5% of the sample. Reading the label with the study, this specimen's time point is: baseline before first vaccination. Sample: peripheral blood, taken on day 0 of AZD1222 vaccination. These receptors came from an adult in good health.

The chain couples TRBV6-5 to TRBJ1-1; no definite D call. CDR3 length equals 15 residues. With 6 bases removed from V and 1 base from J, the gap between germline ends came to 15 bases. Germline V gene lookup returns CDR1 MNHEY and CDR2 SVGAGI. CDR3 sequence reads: CASSRPGFQNTEAFF. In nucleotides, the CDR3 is TGTGCCAGCAGCCGTCCGGGCTTTCAGAACACTGAAGCTTTCTTT.

The CDR3 DNA follows: TGTGCCAGCGTACCGGGACATGAGAATTCACCCCTCCACTTT. Protein sequence: CASVPGHENSPLHF. This rearrangement joins TRBV6-5 to TRBJ1-6; D is perhaps TRBD1 (6 bases). The length of the CDR3 is 14 residues. Germline CDR1 reads MNHEY; CDR2 reads SVGAGI. V was cut by 8 bases and J by 7 bases, with 15 bases left in between.

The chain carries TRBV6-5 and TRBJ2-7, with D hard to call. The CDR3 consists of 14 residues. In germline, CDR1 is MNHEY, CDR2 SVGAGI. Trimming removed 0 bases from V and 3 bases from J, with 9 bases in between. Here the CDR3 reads CASSYSGRIYEQYF. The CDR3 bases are TGTGCCAGCAGTTACTCCGGCAGGATCTACGAGCAGTACTTC.

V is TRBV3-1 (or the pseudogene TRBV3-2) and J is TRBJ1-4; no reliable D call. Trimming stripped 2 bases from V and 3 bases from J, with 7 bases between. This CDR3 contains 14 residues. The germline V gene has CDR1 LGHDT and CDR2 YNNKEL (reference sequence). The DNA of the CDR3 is TGTGCCAGCAGCCAACGGGCAGCTAATGAAAAACTGTTTTTT. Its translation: CASSQRAANEKLFF.

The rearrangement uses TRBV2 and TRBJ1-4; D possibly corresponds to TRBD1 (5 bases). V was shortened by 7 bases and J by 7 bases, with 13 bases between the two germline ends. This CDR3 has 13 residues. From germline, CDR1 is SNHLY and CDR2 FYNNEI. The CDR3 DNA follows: TGTGCCAGCAATAGGGGAGGGAGTGAAAAACTGTTTTTT. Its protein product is CASNRGGSEKLFF.

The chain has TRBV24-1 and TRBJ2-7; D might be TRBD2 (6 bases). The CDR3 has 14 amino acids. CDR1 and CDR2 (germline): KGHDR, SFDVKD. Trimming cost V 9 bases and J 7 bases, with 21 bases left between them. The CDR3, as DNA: TGTGCCACCCTTGGACTATCGGGGCCCGGTGAGCAGTACTTC. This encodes CATLGLSGPGEQYF.

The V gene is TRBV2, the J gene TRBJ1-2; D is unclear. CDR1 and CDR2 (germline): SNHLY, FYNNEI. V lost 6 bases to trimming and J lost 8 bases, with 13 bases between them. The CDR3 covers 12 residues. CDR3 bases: TGTGCCAGCAGCCCGGACGGTTGGGGCTACACCTTC. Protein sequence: CASSPDGWGYTF.

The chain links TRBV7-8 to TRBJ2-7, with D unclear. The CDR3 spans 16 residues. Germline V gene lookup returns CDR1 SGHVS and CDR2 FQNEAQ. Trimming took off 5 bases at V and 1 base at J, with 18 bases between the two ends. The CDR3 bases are TGTGCCAGCAGCCAAGTGGTGGTTGGGGTATCCTACGAGCAGTACTTC. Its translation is CASSQVVVGVSYEQYF.

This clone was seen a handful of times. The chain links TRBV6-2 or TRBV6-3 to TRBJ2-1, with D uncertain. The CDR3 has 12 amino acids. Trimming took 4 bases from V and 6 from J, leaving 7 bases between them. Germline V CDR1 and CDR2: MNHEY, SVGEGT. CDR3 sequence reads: CASSWEGNEQFF. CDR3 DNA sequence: TGTGCCAGCAGTTGGGAAGGCAATGAGCAGTTCTTC.

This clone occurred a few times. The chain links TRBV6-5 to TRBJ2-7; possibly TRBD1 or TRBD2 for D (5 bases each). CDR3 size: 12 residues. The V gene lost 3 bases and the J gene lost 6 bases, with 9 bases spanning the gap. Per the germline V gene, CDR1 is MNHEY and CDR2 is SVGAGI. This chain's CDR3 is CASSYGTTEQYF. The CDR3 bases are TGTGCCAGCAGTTATGGGACCACCGAGCAGTACTTC.

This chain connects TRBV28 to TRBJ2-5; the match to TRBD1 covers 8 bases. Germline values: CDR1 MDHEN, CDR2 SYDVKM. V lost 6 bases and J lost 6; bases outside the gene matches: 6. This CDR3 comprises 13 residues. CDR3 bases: TGTGCCAGCAGCCGCACAGGGGGAAAGACCCAGTACTTC. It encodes CASSRTGGKTQYF.

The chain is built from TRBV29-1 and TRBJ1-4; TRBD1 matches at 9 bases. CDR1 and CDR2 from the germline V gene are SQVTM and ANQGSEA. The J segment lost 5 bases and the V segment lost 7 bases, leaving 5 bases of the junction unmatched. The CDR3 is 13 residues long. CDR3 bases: TGCAGCGGGATACAGGGGGCGAATGAAAAACTGTTTTTT. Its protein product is CSGIQGANEKLFF.

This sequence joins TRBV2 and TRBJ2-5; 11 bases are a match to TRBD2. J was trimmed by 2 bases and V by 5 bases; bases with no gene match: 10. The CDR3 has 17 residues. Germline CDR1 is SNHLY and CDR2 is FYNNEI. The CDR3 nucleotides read TGTGCCAGCAGTACACCCGCTAGCGGGGGGCCACAAGAGACCCAGTACTTC. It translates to CASSTPASGGPQETQYF.

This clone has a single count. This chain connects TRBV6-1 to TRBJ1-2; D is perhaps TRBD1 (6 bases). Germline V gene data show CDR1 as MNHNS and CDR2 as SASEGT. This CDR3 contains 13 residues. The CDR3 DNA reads TGTGCTAGTGGGGACACTAATTACTATGGCTACACCTTC. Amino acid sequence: CASGDTNYYGYTF.

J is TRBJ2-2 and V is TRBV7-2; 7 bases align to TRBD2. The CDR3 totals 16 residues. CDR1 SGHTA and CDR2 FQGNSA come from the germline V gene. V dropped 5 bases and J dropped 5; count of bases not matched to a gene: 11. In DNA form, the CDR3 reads TGTGCCAGCAGCCCCCGACTAGCAGATCTTACCGGGGAGCTGTTTTTT. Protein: CASSPRLADLTGELFF.

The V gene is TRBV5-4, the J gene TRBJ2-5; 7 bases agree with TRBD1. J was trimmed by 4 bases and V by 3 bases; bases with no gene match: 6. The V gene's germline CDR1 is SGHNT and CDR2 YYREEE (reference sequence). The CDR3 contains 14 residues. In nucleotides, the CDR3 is TGTGCCAGCAGCTCACAGGGGTTTGCAGAGACCCAGTACTTC. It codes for CASSSQGFAETQYF.

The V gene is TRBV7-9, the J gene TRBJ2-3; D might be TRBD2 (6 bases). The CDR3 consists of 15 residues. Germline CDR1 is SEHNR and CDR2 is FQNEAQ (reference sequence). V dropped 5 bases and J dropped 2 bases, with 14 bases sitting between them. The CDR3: CASSRGDFFTDTQYF. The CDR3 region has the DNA TGTGCCAGCAGCCGAGGGGACTTTTTCACAGATACGCAGTATTTT.

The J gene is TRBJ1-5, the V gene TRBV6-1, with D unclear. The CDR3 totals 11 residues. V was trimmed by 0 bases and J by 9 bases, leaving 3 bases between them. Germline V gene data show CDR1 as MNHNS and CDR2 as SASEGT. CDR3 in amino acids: CASSEAVPQHF. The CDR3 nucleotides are TGTGCCAGCAGTGAAGCAGTGCCCCAGCATTTT.

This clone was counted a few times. The chain's CDR3 is CASSLGGTGTYEQYF. CDR3 bases: TGTGCCAGCAGCTTAGGAGGGACAGGGACCTACGAGCAGTACTTC. J is TRBJ2-7 and V is TRBV7-2; 9 nucleotides match TRBD1. Per the germline V gene, CDR1 is SGHTA and CDR2 is FQGNSA. This CDR3 has 15 residues. Germline trimming cut 1 base from V and 2 bases from J; bases unmatched to any gene: 3.

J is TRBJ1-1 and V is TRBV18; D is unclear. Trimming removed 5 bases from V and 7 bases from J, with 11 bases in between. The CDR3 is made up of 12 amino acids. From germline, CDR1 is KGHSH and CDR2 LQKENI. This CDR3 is CASSSIQGEAFF. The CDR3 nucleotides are TGTGCCAGCTCATCAATCCAAGGTGAAGCTTTCTTT.

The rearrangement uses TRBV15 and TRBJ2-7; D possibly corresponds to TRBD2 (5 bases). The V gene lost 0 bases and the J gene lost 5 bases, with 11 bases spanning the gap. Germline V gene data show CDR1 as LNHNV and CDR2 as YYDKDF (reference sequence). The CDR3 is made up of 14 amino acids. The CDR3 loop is CATSREPGLHEQYF. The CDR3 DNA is TGTGCCACCAGCAGAGAGCCCGGACTCCACGAGCAGTACTTC.

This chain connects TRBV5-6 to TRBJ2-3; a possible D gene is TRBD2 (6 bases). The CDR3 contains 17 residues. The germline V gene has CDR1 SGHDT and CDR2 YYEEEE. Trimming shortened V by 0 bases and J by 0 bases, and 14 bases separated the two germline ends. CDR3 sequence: CASSLVGGKTSTDTQYF. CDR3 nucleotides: TGTGCCAGCAGCTTGGTCGGCGGGAAGACTAGCACAGATACGCAGTATTTT.

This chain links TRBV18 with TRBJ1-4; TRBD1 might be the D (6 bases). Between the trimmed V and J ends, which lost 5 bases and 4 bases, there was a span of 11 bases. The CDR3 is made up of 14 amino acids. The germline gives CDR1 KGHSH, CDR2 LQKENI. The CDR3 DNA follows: TGTGCCAGCTCATTTCAGGGGAATAATGAAAAACTGTTTTTT. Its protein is CASSFQGNNEKLFF. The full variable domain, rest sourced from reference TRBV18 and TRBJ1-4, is NAGVMQNPRHLVRRRGQEARLRCSPMKGHSHVYWYRQLPEEGLKFMVYLQKENIIDESGMPKERFSAEFPKEGPSILRIQQVVRGDSAAYFCASSFQGNNEKLFFGSGTQLSVL.

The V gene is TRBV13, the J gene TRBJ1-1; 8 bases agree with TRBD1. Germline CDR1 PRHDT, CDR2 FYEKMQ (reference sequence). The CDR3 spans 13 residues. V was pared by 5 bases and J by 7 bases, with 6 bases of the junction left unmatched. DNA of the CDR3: TGTGCCAGCAGCCAGGGGGCGGCGGGTGAAGCTTTCTTT. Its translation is CASSQGAAGEAFF.